What follows is one T cell receptor beta chain and its context. The antigen is undetermined. The data belong to a study of somatic mutations in cytotoxic T cells in rheumatoid arthritis. Study details: Before any treatment began, roughly 30 ml EDTA peripheral blood was collected from patients right after diagnosis.

Findings and limits, study-wide: Antigens targeted by the expanded CD8+ clones were unknown.

The CDR3 loop spans 14 amino acids. From germline, CDR1 is SNHLY and CDR2 FYNNEI. After removal of 8 bases from V and 4 bases from J, the junction contained 10 bases not matched to a gene. Libraries were prepared by immunoSEQ multiplex PCR; TCRdb keeps only in-frame clonotypes and omits some of them. The data contain around 16,000 clones, just under 80% of them singletons. This chain links TRBV2 with TRBJ2-7; TRBD2 agrees at 8 bases. This receptor was taken from an adult with rheumatoid arthritis. Sequences were obtained from CD8+ T cells sorted from blood. CDR3 residues: CASGPGGKPYEQYF. The CDR3 DNA reads as TGTGCCAGCGGGCCGGGGGGGAAGCCTTACGAGCAGTACTTC.